This entry describes one T cell receptor (beta chain). Original processing methods: Counts of nucleated cells, estimated from reference gene primer amplification, were obtained. Profiling relied on immunoSEQ multiplex PCR, and the TCRdb table lists in-frame clones only, not all of them. V and J calls and clone size are given by that table; D and trimming were obtained from the DNA. The data contain over 200,000 clones, around 75% of them singletons. Germline V gives CDR1 KGHDR, CDR2 SFDVKD. Trimming cost V 5 bases and J 2 bases; bases outside gene matches: 9. The CDR3 covers 17 residues. The data belong to a study of blood T cell repertoires in COVID-19. For the study at large: Sites across the United States, Italy and Spain contributed samples from acute and convalescent COVID-19. T cells, B-cell-depleted T cells, or PBMCs supplied cDNA or gDNA.

Material for sequencing was peripheral blood. This clonotype was sampled from a human donor in a cohort sampled during active COVID-19. The rearrangement uses TRBV24-1 and TRBJ1-5; TRBD1 matches at 9 bases. The CDR3 here is CATSGDREVRGNQPQHF. For the CDR3, the DNA is TGTGCCACCAGTGGGGACAGGGAAGTTAGGGGCAATCAGCCCCAGCATTTT.